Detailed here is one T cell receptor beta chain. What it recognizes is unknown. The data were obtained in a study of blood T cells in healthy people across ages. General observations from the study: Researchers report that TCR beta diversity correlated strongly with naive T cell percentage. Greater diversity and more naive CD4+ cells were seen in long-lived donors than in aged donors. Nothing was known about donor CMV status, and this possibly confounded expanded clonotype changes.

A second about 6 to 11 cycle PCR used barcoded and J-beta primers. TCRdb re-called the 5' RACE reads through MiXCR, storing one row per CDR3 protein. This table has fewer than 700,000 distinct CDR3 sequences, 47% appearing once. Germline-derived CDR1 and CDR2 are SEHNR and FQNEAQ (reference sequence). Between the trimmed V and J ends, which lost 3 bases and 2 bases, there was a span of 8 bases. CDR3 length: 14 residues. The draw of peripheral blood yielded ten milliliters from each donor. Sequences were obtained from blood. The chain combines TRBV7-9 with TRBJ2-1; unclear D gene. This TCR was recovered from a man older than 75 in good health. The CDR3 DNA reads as TGTGCCAGCAGCTTTACAGCTGCCTACAATGAGCAGTTCTTC. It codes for CASSFTAAYNEQFF.